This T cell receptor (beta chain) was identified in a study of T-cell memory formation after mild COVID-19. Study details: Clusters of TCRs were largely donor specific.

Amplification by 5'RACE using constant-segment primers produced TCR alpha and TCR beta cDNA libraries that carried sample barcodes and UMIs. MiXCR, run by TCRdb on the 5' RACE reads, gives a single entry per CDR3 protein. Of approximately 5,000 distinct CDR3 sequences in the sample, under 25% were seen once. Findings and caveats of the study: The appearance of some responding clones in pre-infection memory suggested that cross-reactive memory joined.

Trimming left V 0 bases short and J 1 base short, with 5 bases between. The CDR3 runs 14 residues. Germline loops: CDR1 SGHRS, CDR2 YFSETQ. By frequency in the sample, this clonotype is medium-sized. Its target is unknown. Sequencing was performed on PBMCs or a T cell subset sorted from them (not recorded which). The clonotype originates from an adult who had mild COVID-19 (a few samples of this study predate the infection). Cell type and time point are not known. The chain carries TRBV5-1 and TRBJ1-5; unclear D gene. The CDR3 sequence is CASSLDPSNQPQHF. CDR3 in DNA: TGCGCCAGCAGCTTGGACCCGAGCAATCAGCCCCAGCATTTT.